These 10 T cell receptor beta chains share one sample of origin, sequenced in a study of T cell responses to AZD1222 COVID-19 vaccine. Profiling relied on immunoSEQ multiplex PCR, and the TCRdb table lists in-frame clones only, not all of them. The table records 150,000 to 200,000 clones, 80% to 95% of them present only once. The sample in question was peripheral blood, obtained on day 0 of AZD1222 vaccination. These TCRs come from an adult in good health.

This chain joins TRBV3-1 (or the pseudogene TRBV3-2) and TRBJ2-1; 10 bases match TRBD1. The trim removed 8 bases at V and 4 bases at J, leaving 8 bases unmatched. This CDR3 contains 15 residues. Germline assignment: CDR1 LGHDT and CDR2 YNNKEL (reference sequence). CDR3 coding DNA: TGTGCCAGCCGCGACAGGGGGCTGAAATACAATGAGCAGTTCTTC. Its translation: CASRDRGLKYNEQFF.

CDR3 region: CASSMGVLWSGYTF. The CDR3 nucleotides are TGTGCCAGTAGTATGGGGGTGTTGTGGAGTGGCTACACCTTC. V gene TRBV19 combines with J gene TRBJ1-2, with D possibly TRBD1 on 5 matching bases. Germline V lookup: CDR1 LNHDA, CDR2 SQIVND (reference sequence). This CDR3 is 14 amino acids long. V dropped 3 bases and J dropped 7 bases, with 15 bases sitting between them.

The V and J genes are TRBV6-6 and TRBJ2-5; 7 bases line up with TRBD2. Trimming cost V 5 bases and J 2 bases; bases outside gene matches: 17. The CDR3 has 18 residues. CDR1 and CDR2 (germline): MNHNY, SVGAGI (reference sequence). The CDR3 DNA sequence: TGTGCCAGCAGTCGGGACTACTACGAGGGGTTGATACAAGAGACCCAGTACTTC. It translates to CASSRDYYEGLIQETQYF.

A single count supports this clone. The rearrangement links TRBV5-1 to TRBJ2-1; D perhaps matches TRBD1 (5 bases). This CDR3 region has 15 residues. Trimming stripped 0 bases from V and 8 bases from J, with 15 bases between. CDR1 is SGHRS, CDR2 YFSETQ, per germline. This CDR3 is CASSLDGQGVHEQFF. As DNA, the CDR3 is TGCGCCAGCAGCTTGGATGGGCAGGGTGTCCATGAGCAGTTCTTC. Complete variable domain (other parts from reference TRBV5-1 and TRBJ2-1): KAGVTQTPRYLIKTRGQQVTLSCSPISGHRSVSWYQQTPGQGLQFLFEYFSETQRNKGNFPGRFSGRQFSNSRSEMNVSTLELGDSALYLCASSLDGQGVHEQFFGPGTRLTVL.

V is TRBV29-1 and J is TRBJ2-3; 11 bases agree with TRBD2. After removal of 8 bases from V and 5 bases from J, the junction contained 3 bases not matched to a gene. CDR1 and CDR2 (germline): SQVTM, ANQGSEA. The CDR3 is made up of 12 amino acids. CDR3 protein: CSTSGGGDTQYF. DNA for the CDR3: TGCAGCACTAGCGGGGGCGGAGATACGCAGTATTTT.

This clone was found once. V gene TRBV19 combines with J gene TRBJ2-1, with 11 bases matching TRBD2. CDR1 is LNHDA, CDR2 SQIVND, per germline (reference sequence). CDR3 size: 15 residues. V shed 7 bases, J shed 4 bases, and the junction held 6 bases outside the gene matches. CDR3 nucleotide sequence: TGTGCCAGTACCAAGACTAGCGGGAAATACAATGAGCAGTTCTTC. Protein product: CASTKTSGKYNEQFF.

V gene TRBV19 combines with J gene TRBJ2-7; D is possibly TRBD1 (5 bases). The CDR3 extends over 16 amino acids. CDR1 and CDR2 from the germline V gene are LNHDA and SQIVND (reference sequence). Trimming left V 4 bases short and J 2 bases short, with 18 bases between. Written as DNA, the CDR3 is TGTGCCAGTAGTACCCTATCCTCGACAGAACCCTACGAGCAGTACTTC. It codes for CASSTLSSTEPYEQYF.

CDR3 in amino acids: CARPIRNTEAFF. CDR3 DNA sequence: TGTGCCAGGCCTATCCGGAACACTGAAGCTTTCTTT. The chain joins TRBV21-1 to TRBJ1-1. TRBV21-1 is shown as a pseudogene. This CDR3 contains 12 residues.

The rearrangement links TRBV7-6 to TRBJ2-7; D remains unclear. Germline V lookup: CDR1 SGHVS, CDR2 FNYEAQ. The CDR3 sequence is 14 residues long. V was trimmed by 3 bases and J by 0 bases, leaving 9 bases between them. CDR3 sequence reads: CASSLGSSSYEQYF. The CDR3, as DNA: TGTGCCAGCAGCTTGGGGTCGAGCTCCTACGAGCAGTACTTC.

The rearrangement links TRBV12-3 or TRBV12-4 to TRBJ1-3; 7 positions agree with TRBD1. This CDR3 spans 13 amino acids. The ends lost 6 bases at V and 9 bases at J; junction bases unmatched: 8. The CDR3, as DNA: TGTGCCAGCAGGACAGGGATAAGAACCACCATATATTTT. Translation: CASRTGIRTTIYF.